This T cell receptor (beta chain) was retrieved from a study of T cells after yellow fever vaccination. About the study: SMART-Seq v4 Ultra Low Input handled preparation of low-cell-number fractions.

The germline V gene encodes CDR1 SGHRS and CDR2 YFSETQ. V shed 0 bases, J shed 5 bases, and the junction held 11 bases outside the gene matches. This CDR3 is built from 16 residues. Study outcomes and limitations: Reappearing after the booster were most of the clones from primary vaccination (about 96% CD4, 85% to 90% CD8).

Many counts were recorded for this clonotype. Its matching antigen is unknown. A single record per CDR3 protein comes from TCRdb applying MiXCR to the 5' RACE reads. The sample records about 220,000 distinct CDR3 sequences, approximately 3.2% being singletons. The TCR sequence derives from a man aged 18-30 years who received the YFV17D yellow fever vaccine. The source material was CD4+ T cells sorted from PBMCs, sampled 10 days after the yellow fever booster vaccination. V usage is TRBV5-1 and J usage is TRBJ2-7; 7 positions match TRBD2. In DNA form, the CDR3 reads TGCGCCAGCAGCTTGGACGCAGCGGGGATTTTGAACGAGCAGTACTTC. Translating it yields CASSLDAAGILNEQYF.